This T cell receptor beta chain was sequenced for a study of T cell responses to AZD1222 COVID-19 vaccine. Study outcomes and limitations: The peak T cell response came first, and repertoires were sampled only after it.

The germline CDR1 and CDR2 sequences are SGHNT and YENEEA. CDR3 length: 15 residues. V was clipped by 2 bases and J by 1 base; unmatched bases: 5. Assay: immunoSEQ multiplex PCR; the TCRdb copy retains only in-frame clones and omits some. Of 65,000 to 80,000 clones in the sample, 92% were seen once. Details on this clone: Its target is unknown.

The specimen was peripheral blood, collected on day 0 of MenACWY control vaccination. The chain carries TRBV11-3 and TRBJ2-7; TRBD1 agrees at 7 bases. This clonotype originated in an adult in good health. The CDR3 DNA follows: TGTGCCAGCAGCTTACACGGGACAGAATCCTACGAGCAGTACTTC. This gives the protein CASSLHGTESYEQYF. Using reference TRBV11-3 and TRBJ2-7 for the parts outside the CDR3, the full variable domain is EAGVVQSPRYKIIEKKQPVAFWCNPISGHNTLYWYLQNLGQGPELLIRYENEEAVDDSQLPKDRFSAERLKGVDSTLKIQPAELGDSAVYLCASSLHGTESYEQYFGPGTRLTVT.